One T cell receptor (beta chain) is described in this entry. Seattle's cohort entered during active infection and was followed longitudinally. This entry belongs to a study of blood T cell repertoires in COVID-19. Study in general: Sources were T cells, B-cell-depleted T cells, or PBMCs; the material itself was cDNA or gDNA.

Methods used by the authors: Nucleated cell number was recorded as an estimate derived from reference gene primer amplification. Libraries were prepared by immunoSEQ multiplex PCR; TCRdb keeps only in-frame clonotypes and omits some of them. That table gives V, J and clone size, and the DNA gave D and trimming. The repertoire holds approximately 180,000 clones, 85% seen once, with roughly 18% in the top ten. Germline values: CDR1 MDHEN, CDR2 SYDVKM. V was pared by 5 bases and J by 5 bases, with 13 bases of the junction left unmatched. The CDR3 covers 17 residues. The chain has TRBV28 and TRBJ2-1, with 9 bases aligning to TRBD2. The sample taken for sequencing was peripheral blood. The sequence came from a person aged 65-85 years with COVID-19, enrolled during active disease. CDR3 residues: CASSPWGSGSTDNEQFF. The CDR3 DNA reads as TGTGCCAGCAGTCCGTGGGGTAGCGGGAGTACGGACAATGAGCAGTTCTTC.